This T cell receptor beta chain was profiled in a study of T-cell reconstitution after alpha-beta-depleted transplantation in children. This clonotype turned up a few times. As yet, its antigen is unknown. The CDR3 consists of 16 residues. V gave up 3 bases and J gave up 9 bases; unmatched junction bases: 12. Per the germline V gene, CDR1 is DFQATT and CDR2 is SNEGSKA (reference sequence). TCRbeta library construction was performed incorporating unique molecular identifiers. TCRdb processed the PCR reads anew with MiXCR; each CDR3 protein has one entry. The table has a few hundred thousand distinct CDR3 sequences, over 7.5% seen once; the top ten hold 9.1%. Study-wide points: After one year, T-cell counts and TCRbeta diversity mostly came from new T cells.

This TCR was sampled from a female patient aged 2-15 years who had a stem cell transplant for Fanconi anemia, so the T cells may come from the graft donor. Source: peripheral blood, taken 360 days after TCRalphabeta/CD19-depleted stem cell transplant. This chain connects TRBV20-1 to TRBJ1-6; 9 bases align to TRBD1. CDR3 DNA: TGCAGTGCTAGTGAAAAGGGGACAGGGATGGGTTCACCCCTCCACTTT. Translated: CSASEKGTGMGSPLHF.